This entry lists 7 T cell receptor beta chains sequenced from one sample in a study of blood T cells in healthy people across ages. Combining a sample-barcoded 5' primer with a J-beta primer mix, a second PCR ran for 7 to 11 cycles. TCRdb analysed the 5' RACE reads with MiXCR anew, one entry per CDR3 protein. The sample shows 760,000 or so distinct CDR3 sequences, around 25% of them seen only once. These records were also assigned to another study, of T cells of mothers and their children.

The sample comprised blood. These TCRs come from a boy between 5 and 17 years old in good health.

The rearrangement uses TRBV5-1 and TRBJ2-4, with a weak D call TRBD2 (6 bases). Trimming stripped 4 bases from V and 2 bases from J, with 19 bases between. This CDR3 has 17 residues. CDR1 is SGHRS and CDR2 is YFSETQ in the germline V gene. The chain's CDR3 is CASSIRGPRDSKNIQYF. The CDR3 DNA reads TGCGCCAGCAGCATCCGGGGCCCCCGGGACTCCAAAAACATTCAGTACTTC.

V gene TRBV20-1 combines with J gene TRBJ2-3; 11 bases are a match to TRBD2. The J segment lost 5 bases and the V segment lost 2 bases, leaving 6 bases of the junction unmatched. The CDR3 has 15 amino acids. Germline CDR1 DFQATT, CDR2 SNEGSKA (reference sequence). The CDR3 DNA reads TGCAGTGCTAGATCTAGCGGGGGGATGTTAGATACGCAGTATTTT. This codes for CSARSSGGMLDTQYF.

This chain uses TRBV4-1 with TRBJ2-7; a weak D match, TRBD1 (6 bases). Germline CDR1 reads MGHRA; CDR2 reads YSYEKL. Trimming removed 4 bases at V and 2 bases at J, with 9 bases between. The CDR3 spans 13 residues. CDR3 sequence: CASSRDITYEQYF. For the CDR3, the DNA is TGCGCCAGCAGCCGGGACATTACCTACGAGCAGTACTTC.

There are a few counts of this clonotype. The gene calls are TRBV7-9 and TRBJ1-2, with 7 bases that match TRBD1. The germline CDR1 and CDR2 sequences are SEHNR and FQNEAQ (reference sequence). The CDR3 spans 12 residues. Trimming removed 4 bases from V and 6 bases from J; junction bases left unmatched: 2. The CDR3 DNA follows: TGTGCCAGCAGCTGGGACAGCAATGGCTACACCTTC. The encoded protein is CASSWDSNGYTF.

The sample holds a few counts of this clonotype. The gene calls are TRBV12-5 and TRBJ1-1, with D uncertain. CDR1 and CDR2 (germline): LGHNT, FRNRAP. Trimming shortened V by 0 bases and J by 0 bases, and 5 bases separated the two germline ends. The CDR3 has 14 amino acids. The CDR3 spells CASGLVGLNTEAFF. CDR3 bases: TGTGCTAGTGGTTTGGTAGGGTTGAACACTGAAGCTTTCTTT.

The rearrangement uses TRBV4-3 and TRBJ2-7; TRBD1 is a possible D gene (8 bases). V was clipped by 0 bases and J by 4 bases, with 19 bases between them. Germline-derived CDR1 and CDR2 are LGHNA and YSLEER. CDR3 length: 17 amino acids. DNA for the CDR3: TGCGCCAGCAGCCAAGATGGGAGCGGGACAGGTCGTTACGAGCAGTACTTC. Translating it yields CASSQDGSGTGRYEQYF.

A few counts support this clonotype. V usage is TRBV15 and J usage is TRBJ2-1, with a tentative D call TRBD2 (6 bases). The closer fit of TRBJ2-5 to the DNA end suggests the J call may be wrong. This CDR3 is built from 14 residues. Per germline, CDR1 LNHNV and CDR2 YYDKDF (reference sequence). The CDR3 reads CATSRDKEGKTQYF. CDR3 in DNA: TGTGCCACCAGCAGAGATAAGGAGGGAAAGACCCAGTACTTC.